The 14 T cell receptor beta chains given below trace back to one sample, sequenced in a study of cytomegalovirus exposure and HLA in healthy donors. PCR involved 60 Vbeta and 13 Jbeta primers. Clones were sequenced by immunoSEQ multiplex PCR, and TCRdb holds only the in-frame ones, with some missing. Here the sample spans some 140,000 clones, roughly 73% being singletons. Source material: PBMCs. Receptors originate from a woman in her forties in good health and CMV-seronegative.

The chain has TRBV4-1 and TRBJ2-1; 8 bases agree with TRBD2. The ends lost 0 bases at V and 6 bases at J; junction bases unmatched: 4. Germline V CDR1 and CDR2: MGHRA, YSYEKL. This CDR3 has 15 amino acids. The CDR3 sequence: CASSQDHRGGNEQFF. As DNA, the CDR3 is TGCGCCAGCAGCCAAGATCACCGGGGGGGCAATGAGCAGTTCTTC.

The chain links TRBV6-5 to TRBJ1-5; 7 positions agree with TRBD1. Per the germline V gene, CDR1 is MNHEY and CDR2 is SVGAGI. V shed 11 bases, J shed 4 bases, and the junction held 8 bases outside the gene matches. The CDR3 runs 13 residues. The CDR3 sequence: CASRDRLNQPQHF. CDR3 nucleotide sequence: TGTGCCTCCCGGGACAGATTAAATCAGCCCCAGCATTTT.

The rearrangement joins TRBV9 to TRBJ2-3; no firm D call. V lost 0 bases to trimming and J lost 6 bases, with 8 bases between them. This CDR3 comprises 13 residues. Germline V gene sequence: CDR1 SGDLS, CDR2 YYNGEE. The CDR3 here is CASSVGRLDTQYF. For the CDR3, the DNA is TGTGCCAGCAGCGTAGGCCGACTCGATACGCAGTATTTT.

The V gene is TRBV19, the J gene TRBJ1-6; 8 nucleotides match TRBD1. The ends lost 1 base at V and 9 bases at J; junction bases unmatched: 11. Germline V gene lookup returns CDR1 LNHDA and CDR2 SQIVND (reference sequence). The CDR3 extends over 17 amino acids. The CDR3 DNA follows: TGTGCCAGTAGTATAGTTGGCGCGGGGACAGGATCTTCACCCCTCCACTTT. The encoded protein is CASSIVGAGTGSSPLHF.

This clone turned up a few times. The rearrangement joins TRBV28 to TRBJ2-1, with D perhaps TRBD1 (5 bases). Per germline, CDR1 MDHEN and CDR2 SYDVKM. This CDR3 has 14 amino acids. V gave up 2 bases and J gave up 3 bases, with 8 bases separating them. The CDR3 reads CASSLRQNYNEQFF. The CDR3 DNA reads as TGTGCCAGCAGTTTACGACAGAACTACAATGAGCAGTTCTTC.

The genes are TRBV7-8 and TRBJ1-2; D is undetermined. The CDR3 runs 16 residues. Deletions cut 0 bases from V and 4 bases from J, with 15 bases between. From germline, CDR1 is SGHVS and CDR2 FQNEAQ. The CDR3 sequence: CASSLAPRVAVYGYTF. The CDR3 DNA reads TGTGCCAGCAGCTTAGCCCCTCGGGTAGCGGTCTATGGCTACACCTTC.

In this sample, this clone turned up a few times. The gene calls are TRBV5-5 and TRBJ2-7; 7 bases are shared with TRBD1. Germline trimming cut 4 bases from V and 0 bases from J; bases unmatched to any gene: 7. CDR3 size: 15 residues. Germline V gives CDR1 SGHKS, CDR2 YYEKEE (reference sequence). The CDR3 nucleotides are TGTGCCAGCAGCCCGGACAGGCATCCCTCCTACGAGCAGTACTTC. Encoded protein: CASSPDRHPSYEQYF.

This clone has just a few counts. This chain uses TRBV4-1 with TRBJ2-2; weak D call: TRBD2 (5 bases). Germline-derived CDR1 and CDR2 are MGHRA and YSYEKL. Trimming shortened V by 1 base and J by 6 bases, and 12 bases separated the two germline ends. CDR3 length equals 15 residues. The CDR3 protein is CASSQANNGAGELFF. The DNA of the CDR3 is TGCGCCAGCAGCCAAGCAAATAACGGGGCCGGGGAGCTGTTTTTT.

This chain joins TRBV19 and TRBJ2-7, with D perhaps TRBD1 (6 bases). V was pared by 3 bases and J by 0 bases, with 12 bases between. Germline assignment: CDR1 LNHDA and CDR2 SQIVND (reference sequence). This CDR3 has 15 residues. CDR3 nucleotides: TGTGCCAGTAGTATTCCTGACAGGAACTCCTACGAGCAGTACGTC. It translates to CASSIPDRNSYEQYV.

The chain couples TRBV19 to TRBJ2-5; the D gene is possibly TRBD1 (6 bases). With 3 bases removed from V and 1 base from J, the gap between germline ends came to 9 bases. The CDR3 extends over 14 amino acids. CDR1 is LNHDA and CDR2 is SQIVND in the germline V gene (reference sequence). The CDR3 bases are TGTGCCAGTAGTATTCGGGACATCCAAGAGACCCAGTACTTC. Encoded protein: CASSIRDIQETQYF. The complete variable domain, with remaining parts taken from reference TRBV19 and TRBJ2-5, reads DGGITQSPKYLFRKEGQNVTLSCEQNLNHDAMYWYRQDPGQGLRLIYYSQIVNDFQKGDIAEGYSVSREKKESFPLTVTSAQKNPTAFYLCASSIRDIQETQYFGPGTRLLVL.

The chain is built from TRBV5-1 and TRBJ2-7; TRBD1 is a possible D gene (6 bases). Looked up from germline, CDR1 is SGHRS and CDR2 is YFSETQ. Trimming pared 4 bases from V and 2 bases from J, leaving 13 bases between. The CDR3 runs to 14 residues. DNA for the CDR3: TGCGCCAGCAGCGGCGCCGGGACAACCTACGAGCAGTACTTC. Its protein product is CASSGAGTTYEQYF.

The chain couples TRBV4-2 to TRBJ1-2; D may be TRBD1 (5 bases). This CDR3 comprises 17 residues. V lost 1 base to trimming and J lost 2 bases, with 17 bases between them. Germline CDR1 LGHNA, CDR2 YNFKEQ. Written as DNA, the CDR3 is TGTGCCAGCAGCCAAGTAGGGCAGGGCAGCAAAAACTATGGCTACACCTTC. Its translation: CASSQVGQGSKNYGYTF.

The chain employs TRBV4-1 and TRBJ2-5; no reliable D call. The CDR3 spans 14 residues. V lost 1 base, J lost 5 bases, and 11 bases lay in between. Germline CDR1 is MGHRA and CDR2 is YSYEKL. CDR3 sequence (DNA): TGCGCCAGCAGCCAAGCCGGCTTCGGGGAGACCCAGTACTTC. Translation gives CASSQAGFGETQYF.

The rearrangement uses TRBV19 and TRBJ1-1; a possible D gene is TRBD1 (6 bases). Germline assignment: CDR1 LNHDA and CDR2 SQIVND (reference sequence). V was trimmed by 3 bases and J by 4 bases, leaving 9 bases between them. This CDR3 region has 13 residues. CDR3 in amino acids: CASSIPTGTEAFF. The DNA for the CDR3 is TGTGCCAGTAGTATTCCGACAGGCACTGAAGCTTTCTTT.